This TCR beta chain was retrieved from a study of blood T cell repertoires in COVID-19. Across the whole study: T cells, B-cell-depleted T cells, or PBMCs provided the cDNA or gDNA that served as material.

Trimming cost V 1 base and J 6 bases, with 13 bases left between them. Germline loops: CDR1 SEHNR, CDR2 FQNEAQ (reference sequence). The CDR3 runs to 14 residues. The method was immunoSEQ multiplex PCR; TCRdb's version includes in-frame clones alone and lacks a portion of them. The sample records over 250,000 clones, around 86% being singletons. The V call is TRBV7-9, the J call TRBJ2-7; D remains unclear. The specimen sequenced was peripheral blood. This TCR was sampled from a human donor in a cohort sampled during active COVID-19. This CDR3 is CASSLGHPEAEQYF. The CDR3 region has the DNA TGTGCCAGCAGCTTAGGGCACCCCGAGGCCGAGCAGTACTTC.